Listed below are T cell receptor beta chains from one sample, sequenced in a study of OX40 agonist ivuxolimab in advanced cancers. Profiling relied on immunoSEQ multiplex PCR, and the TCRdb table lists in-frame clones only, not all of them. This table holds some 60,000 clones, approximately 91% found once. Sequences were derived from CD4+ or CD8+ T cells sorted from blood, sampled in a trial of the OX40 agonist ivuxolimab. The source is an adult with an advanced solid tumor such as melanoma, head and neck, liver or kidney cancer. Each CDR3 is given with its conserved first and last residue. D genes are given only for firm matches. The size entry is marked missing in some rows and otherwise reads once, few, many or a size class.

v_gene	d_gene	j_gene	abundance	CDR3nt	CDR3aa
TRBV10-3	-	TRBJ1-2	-	TGTGCCATATCCGATGGGGCTTATGGCTACACCTTC	CAISDGAYGYTF
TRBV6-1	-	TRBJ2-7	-	TGTGCCAGCAGTGATGGCTCCTACTACGAGCAGTACTTC	CASSDGSYYEQYF
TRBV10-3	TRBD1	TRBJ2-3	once	TGTGCCATCAGTGAAACAGGGGGCGGGGAGGGGCCAGATACGCAGTATTTT	CAISETGGGEGPDTQYF
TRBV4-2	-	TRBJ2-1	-	TGTGCCAGCAGCCAAGTTCGAGGCGGTGAGCAGTTCTTC	CASSQVRGGEQFF
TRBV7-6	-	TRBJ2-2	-	TGTGCCAGCAGCCCGGGACTGAACACCGGGGAGCTGTTTTTT	CASSPGLNTGELFF
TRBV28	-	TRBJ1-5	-	TGTGCCAGCAGTTTTCAGGGGACATATAGCAATCAGCCCCAGCATTTT	CASSFQGTYSNQPQHF
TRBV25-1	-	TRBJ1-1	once	TGTGCCAGCAGTGCCCCAGGGGACACTGAAGCTTTCTTT	CASSAPGDTEAFF
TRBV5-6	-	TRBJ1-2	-	TGTGCCAGCAGCTCCCCCGGACCCTATGGCTACACCTTC	CASSSPGPYGYTF
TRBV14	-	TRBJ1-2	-	TGTGCCAGCAGCCGGAGAGGGTCGGGGAATGGCTACACCTTC	CASSRRGSGNGYTF
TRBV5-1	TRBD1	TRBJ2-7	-	TGCGCCAGCAGCACCGACAGGGCACCCTACGAGCAGTACTTC	CASSTDRAPYEQYF
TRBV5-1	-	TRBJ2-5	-	TGCGCCAGCAGCTCCGCAGAGACCCAGTACTTC	CASSSAETQYF
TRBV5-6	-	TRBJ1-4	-	TGTGCCAGCAGCGGTACAGGGACGACTAATGAAAAACTGTTTTTT	CASSGTGTTNEKLFF
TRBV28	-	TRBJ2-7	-	TGTGCCAGCAGTTTCGGGGGCGTGAACGAGCAGTACTTC	CASSFGGVNEQYF
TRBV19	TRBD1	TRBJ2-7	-	TGTGCCAGTAGTCCGTGGACAGGAGGACGCGAGCAGTACTTC	CASSPWTGGREQYF
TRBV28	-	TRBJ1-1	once	TGTGCCAGCAGTTTGACAGGGAACACTGAAGCTTTCTTT	CASSLTGNTEAFF
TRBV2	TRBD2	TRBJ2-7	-	TGTGCCAGCCAGCGGGAGACCTACGAGCAGTACTTC	CASQRETYEQYF
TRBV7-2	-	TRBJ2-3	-	TGTGCCAGCAGCTTAGACAGGTCCACAGATACGCAGTATTTT	CASSLDRSTDTQYF
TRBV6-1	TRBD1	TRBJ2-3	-	TGTGCCAGCAGTGAACAGGGGGCTCTGGGCACAGATACGCAGTATTTT	CASSEQGALGTDTQYF
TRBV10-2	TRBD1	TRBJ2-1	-	TGCGCCAGCAGTGATCGGGGACAGGGGGCTGGGTATGAGCAGTTCTTC	CASSDRGQGAGYEQFF
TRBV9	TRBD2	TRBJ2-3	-	TGTGCCAGCAGCGTAGAGGGACTAGCGGGAGGGACAGATACGCAGTATTTT	CASSVEGLAGGTDTQYF
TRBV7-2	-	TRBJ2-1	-	TGTGCCAGCAGCTCAGGAATACTCGAGCAGTTCTTC	CASSSGILEQFF
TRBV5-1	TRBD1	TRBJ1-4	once	TGCGCCAGCGGATTCTCCGGGACAGGGGGCGAAAAACTGTTTTTT	CASGFSGTGGEKLFF
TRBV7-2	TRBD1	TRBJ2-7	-	TGTGCCAGCCGGGACAGTTCCTACGAGCAGTACTTC	CASRDSSYEQYF
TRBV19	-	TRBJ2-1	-	TGTGCCAGTAGCATCCACCCCCGGGCAGGGGGGGATGAGCAGTTCTTC	CASSIHPRAGGDEQFF
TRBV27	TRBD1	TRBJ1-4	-	TGTGCCAGCAGTTTATTTGGGACAGGGAATGAAAAACTGTTTTTT	CASSLFGTGNEKLFF
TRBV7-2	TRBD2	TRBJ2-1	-	TGTGCCAGCAGCTTAAACCCACTAGCGGGGGGGTCGGAGCAGTTCTTC	CASSLNPLAGGSEQFF
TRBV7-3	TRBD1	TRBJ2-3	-	TGTGCCAGCAGCCTCCGGGACAGGGAAGATACGCAGTATTTT	CASSLRDREDTQYF
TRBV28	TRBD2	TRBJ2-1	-	TGTGCCAGCAGCCGTACTAGCGGCCTGAGCTCCTACAATGAGCAGTTCTTC	CASSRTSGLSSYNEQFF
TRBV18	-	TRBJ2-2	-	TGTGCCAGCTCTCGGACGGGGAACACCGGGGAGCTGTTTTTT	CASSRTGNTGELFF
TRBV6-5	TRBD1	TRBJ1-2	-	TGTGCCAGCAGCCTACAGGGGAACTATGGCTACACCTTC	CASSLQGNYGYTF
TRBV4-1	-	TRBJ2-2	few	TGCGCCAGCAGCCCTTACTCGGGGCAGAACACCGGGGAGCTGTTTTTT	CASSPYSGQNTGELFF
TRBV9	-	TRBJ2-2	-	TGTGCCAGCAGCGTAGACCTCACCGGGGAGCTGTTTTTT	CASSVDLTGELFF
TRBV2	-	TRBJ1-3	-	TGTGCCAGCAGACAGGGAAGCGGAAACACCATATATTTT	CASRQGSGNTIYF
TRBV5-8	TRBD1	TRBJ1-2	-	TGTGCCAGCAGCTCGCGGGACAGATACTATGGCTACACCTTC	CASSSRDRYYGYTF
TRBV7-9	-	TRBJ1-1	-	TGTGCCAGCAGCGGACGGGGGGCTAATGAAGCTTTCTTT	CASSGRGANEAFF
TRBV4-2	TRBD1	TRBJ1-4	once	TGTGCCAGCAGCCCGAATCTGAACAGGGGGCGAGGTGAAAAACTGTTTTTT	CASSPNLNRGRGEKLFF
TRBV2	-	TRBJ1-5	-	TGTGCCAGCAGTGAAAGTGGGTATCAGCCCCAGCATTTT	CASSESGYQPQHF
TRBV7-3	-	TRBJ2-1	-	TGTGCCAGCAGCTCCCAGGGGAATGAGCAGTTCTTC	CASSSQGNEQFF
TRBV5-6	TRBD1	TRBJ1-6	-	TGTGCCAGCAGCCATGGACAGGGAAATAATTCACCCCTCCACTTT	CASSHGQGNNSPLHF
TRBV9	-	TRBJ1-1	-	TGTGCCAGCAGCGTAGAAGGACTGAGCGTCGGGAAAGCTTTCTTT	CASSVEGLSVGKAFF
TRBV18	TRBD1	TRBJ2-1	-	TGTGCCAGCTCACCACCCGGGACAGGGTACAATGAGCAGTTCTTC	CASSPPGTGYNEQFF
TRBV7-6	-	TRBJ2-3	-	TGTGCCAGCAGCCCCCGGAGGGTCTGGGAGTATACAGATACGCAGTATTTT	CASSPRRVWEYTDTQYF
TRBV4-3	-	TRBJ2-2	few	TGCGCCAGCAGCCAAGGTCCAGGGACATACACCGGGGAGCTGTTTTTT	CASSQGPGTYTGELFF
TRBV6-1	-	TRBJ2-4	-	TGTGCCAGCAGTGAATTGTCCGCGGCGTCCATTCAGTACTTC	CASSELSAASIQYF
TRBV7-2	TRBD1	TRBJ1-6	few	TGTGCCAGCAGCTCTCAGGGGGCTGCGAATTCACCCCTCCACTTT	CASSSQGAANSPLHF
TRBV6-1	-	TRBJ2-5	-	TGTGCCAGCAGTTCGACAGATCAAGAGACCCAGTACTTC	CASSSTDQETQYF
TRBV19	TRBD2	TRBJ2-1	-	TGTGCCAGTAGTATGACCGGGGGAGCGGGGGTAAATGAGCAGTTCTTC	CASSMTGGAGVNEQFF